The 27 T cell receptor beta chains below were found in one sample sequenced in a study of blood T cell repertoires in COVID-19. The method was immunoSEQ multiplex PCR; TCRdb's version includes in-frame clones alone and lacks a portion of them. Altogether under 50,000 clones are present, approximately 95% being singletons, with the ten largest covering 0.95% to 1.1%. Sequenced material: peripheral blood. Receptors were obtained from a man aged 55 to 70 with COVID-19, enrolled during active disease.

The chain joins TRBV19 to TRBJ2-1; the match to TRBD1 covers 9 bases. V was pared by 5 bases and J by 7 bases, with 12 bases of the junction left unmatched. The CDR3 spans 16 residues. In germline, CDR1 is LNHDA, CDR2 SQIVND (reference sequence). The CDR3 DNA sequence: TGTGCCAGTAGTCTTACAGGGGGCCCTCGACGAAATGAGCAGTTCTTC. Its translation is CASSLTGGPRRNEQFF.

On this clone: The junction departs from the called germline gene at one end, perhaps through a read error. CDR3 coding DNA: TGTGCTAGCAGCTTCAAGATAGCGGGGGGAAACACCGGGGAGCTGTTTTTT. Its translation is CASSFKIAGGNTGELFF. This chain links TRBV7-7 with TRBJ2-2; 10 bases agree with TRBD2. The V gene's germline CDR1 is SSHAT and CDR2 FNYEAQ (reference sequence). The CDR3 spans 17 residues.

The V gene is TRBV9, the J gene TRBJ2-7; D is possibly TRBD1 (5 bases). The length of the CDR3 is 16 residues. CDR1 and CDR2 from the germline V gene are SGDLS and YYNGEE. The ends were cut back, 0 bases at V and 0 bases at J, with 13 bases in the middle. The CDR3 sequence: CASSVGPGRGSYEQYF. CDR3 nucleotide sequence: TGTGCCAGCAGCGTAGGGCCAGGTAGGGGCTCCTACGAGCAGTACTTC.

The genes are TRBV19 and TRBJ1-1; D is perhaps TRBD1 (5 bases). Trimming shortened V by 5 bases and J by 6 bases, and 22 bases separated the two germline ends. CDR3 length: 16 residues. Germline assignment: CDR1 LNHDA and CDR2 SQIVND (reference sequence). DNA of the CDR3: TGTGCCAGTAGTCCTAGTATGGGACTCCTACCGCCTGAAGCTTTCTTT. Amino acids: CASSPSMGLLPPEAFF.

The chain uses TRBV28 and TRBJ1-5; D is unclear. CDR1 is MDHEN, CDR2 SYDVKM, per germline. V was trimmed by 1 base and J by 0 bases, leaving 13 bases between them. This CDR3 has 17 residues. The DNA of the CDR3 is TGTGCCAGCAGTTTATCCCAGGCACCGTATAGCAATCAGCCCCAGCATTTT. Amino acids: CASSLSQAPYSNQPQHF.

This clone was observed a few times. The rearrangement joins TRBV28 to TRBJ2-5, with 11 positions matching TRBD1. The CDR3 loop spans 13 amino acids. With 9 bases clipped from V and 4 bases from J, the junction kept 4 bases outside the gene matches. In germline, CDR1 is MDHEN, CDR2 SYDVKM. The CDR3 is CASGTGGIETQYF. In DNA, the CDR3 is TGTGCCAGTGGGACAGGGGGTATAGAGACCCAGTACTTC.

The sample holds a few counts of this clone. The V gene is TRBV9, the J gene TRBJ2-7; 7 bases are shared with TRBD1. The V gene's germline CDR1 is SGDLS and CDR2 YYNGEE. V trimming: 4 bases; J trimming: 0 bases; junction bases outside the gene matches: 7. The CDR3 contains 15 residues. CDR3 in amino acids: CASSPLGGLSYEQYF. DNA for the CDR3: TGTGCCAGCAGCCCCTTAGGGGGCCTCTCCTACGAGCAGTACTTC.

V and J are TRBV5-4 and TRBJ1-1; weak D call: TRBD1 (5 bases). The V gene's germline CDR1 is SGHNT and CDR2 YYREEE (reference sequence). The CDR3 totals 19 residues. With 1 base removed from V and 0 bases from J, the gap between germline ends came to 22 bases. The CDR3 bases are TGTGCCAGCAGCTTGTGGGGCAGCCAGAACTTAAACATGAACACTGAAGCTTTCTTT. This codes for CASSLWGSQNLNMNTEAFF.

The chain carries TRBV19 and TRBJ2-7, with D perhaps TRBD2 (5 bases). V was pared by 9 bases and J by 4 bases, with 10 bases between. Germline loops: CDR1 LNHDA, CDR2 SQIVND (reference sequence). The CDR3 is made up of 11 amino acids. The chain's CDR3 is CASGESYEQYF. The CDR3, as DNA: TGTGCCAGCGGGGAGAGTTACGAGCAGTACTTC.

J is TRBJ1-1 and V is TRBV29-1; 8 nucleotides agree with TRBD1. CDR1 SQVTM and CDR2 ANQGSEA come from the germline V gene. V gave up 6 bases and J gave up 1 base; unmatched junction bases: 1. The CDR3 consists of 12 residues. CDR3 sequence (DNA): TGCAGCGTGCAGGGGGCGAACACTGAAGCTTTCTTT. It encodes CSVQGANTEAFF.

The genes are TRBV27 and TRBJ2-3; 9 nucleotides match TRBD1. Unmatched junction bases numbered 4, after V lost 3 bases and J lost 3 bases. This CDR3 is built from 15 residues. CDR1 MNHEY and CDR2 SMNVEV come from the germline V gene (reference sequence). CDR3 sequence reads: CASSFRQGGTDTQYF. CDR3 bases: TGTGCCAGCAGTTTTCGACAGGGGGGAACAGATACGCAGTATTTT.

This clone has a single count. The V and J genes are TRBV3-1 (or the pseudogene TRBV3-2) and TRBJ2-1, with 9 positions matching TRBD1. The CDR3 sequence is 15 residues long. The germline CDR1 and CDR2 sequences are LGHDT and YNNKEL (reference sequence). The ends lost 4 bases at V and 7 bases at J; junction bases unmatched: 8. Here the CDR3 DNA reads TGTGCCAGCAGCCCCCTCGGGACAGGGATAAATGAGCAGTTCTTC. It codes for CASSPLGTGINEQFF.

The chain uses TRBV3-1 (or the pseudogene TRBV3-2) and TRBJ2-2, with D unresolved. The V gene lost 1 base and the J gene lost 0 bases, with 9 bases spanning the gap. In germline, CDR1 is LGHDT, CDR2 YNNKEL (reference sequence). The CDR3 runs 16 residues. As DNA, the CDR3 is TGTGCCAGCAGCCAAGTTGTCGCGGCGAACACCGGGGAGCTGTTTTTT. As protein: CASSQVVAANTGELFF.

The chain recombines TRBV5-4 with TRBJ2-7, with D possibly matching TRBD1 (5 bases). With 4 bases removed from V and 6 bases from J, the gap between germline ends came to 17 bases. The CDR3 extends over 14 amino acids. Per the germline V gene, CDR1 is SGHNT and CDR2 is YYREEE (reference sequence). The CDR3 sequence is CASSNPGSPLEQYF. The CDR3 DNA is TGTGCCAGCAGCAACCCAGGGTCCCCTCTCGAGCAGTACTTC.

In regard to this clone: Germline and junction disagree at one end, which may indicate a read error. The chain is built from TRBV6-1 and TRBJ1-5; no clear D. The CDR3 covers 14 residues. From germline, CDR1 is MNHNS and CDR2 SASEGT. The CDR3 nucleotides read TGTGCCAGCATTGAACAGATTAGCAATCAGCCCCAGCATTTT. Translating it yields CASIEQISNQPQHF.

This chain uses TRBV3-1 (or the pseudogene TRBV3-2) with TRBJ1-3, with no clear D. The CDR3 length is 12 residues. The germline V gene encodes CDR1 LGHDT and CDR2 YNNKEL (reference sequence). V was pared by 5 bases and J by 6 bases, with 8 bases between. The DNA of the CDR3 is TGTGCCAGCAGCGCGTCCCCAAACACCATATATTTT. Translation gives CASSASPNTIYF.

The genes are TRBV19 and TRBJ1-6, with 7 bases fitting TRBD1. Losses at the gene ends were 6 bases for V and 9 bases for J; bases not matched to a gene: 20. Per the germline V gene, CDR1 is LNHDA and CDR2 is SQIVND (reference sequence). The CDR3 runs 18 residues. CDR3 region: CASSTSGTALPAGSPLHF. CDR3 bases: TGTGCCAGTAGCACCTCGGGGACAGCGCTTCCCGCGGGTTCACCCCTCCACTTT.

The chain employs TRBV11-3 and TRBJ1-1; D gene unclear. Per the germline V gene, CDR1 is SGHNT and CDR2 is YENEEA. With 1 base removed from V and 0 bases from J, the gap between germline ends came to 15 bases. This CDR3 comprises 17 residues. This CDR3 is CASSLGERRAMNTEAFF. The DNA for the CDR3 is TGTGCCAGCAGCTTAGGAGAGAGGAGGGCTATGAACACTGAAGCTTTCTTT.

The CDR3 loop is CASSPLGAVEQFF. The DNA of the CDR3 is TGCGCCAGCAGCCCTTTGGGGGCCGTTGAGCAGTTCTTC. This chain joins TRBV5-1 and TRBJ2-1, with D possibly being TRBD1 (6 bases). The CDR3 spans 13 residues. Germline CDR1 SGHRS, CDR2 YFSETQ. V was pared by 4 bases and J by 9 bases, with 14 bases between.

This chain links TRBV7-2 with TRBJ2-3, with 8 bases identical to TRBD2. V shed 5 bases and J 4 bases; nucleotides not matched to a gene: 14. The CDR3 loop spans 17 amino acids. Germline V gene lookup returns CDR1 SGHTA and CDR2 FQGNSA. This CDR3 reads CASSLKPKREWADTQYF. CDR3 nucleotides: TGTGCCAGCAGCCTAAAACCGAAGCGGGAGTGGGCAGATACGCAGTATTTT.

The genes are TRBV19 and TRBJ1-1; the D gene is possibly TRBD1 (5 bases). CDR1 and CDR2 from the germline V gene are LNHDA and SQIVND (reference sequence). The CDR3 loop spans 12 amino acids. Written as DNA, the CDR3 is TGTGCAGCGTGGGGGGAAAACACTGAAGCTTTCTTT. Its protein is CAAWGENTEAFF.

Here the CDR3 reads CASSPSVAGGFTGELFF. CDR3 sequence (DNA): TGTGCCAGCAGTCCGTCGGTAGCGGGGGGATTCACCGGGGAGCTGTTTTTT. The genes are TRBV6-6 and TRBJ2-2; 10 nucleotides agree with TRBD2. The J segment lost 4 bases and the V segment lost 5 bases, leaving 10 bases of the junction unmatched. Per the germline V gene, CDR1 is MNHNY and CDR2 is SVGAGI (reference sequence). This CDR3 region has 17 residues.

V usage is TRBV6-1 and J usage is TRBJ2-7, with a possible D match to TRBD1 (6 bases). The CDR3 contains 13 residues. V was shortened by 2 bases and J by 2 bases, with 7 bases between the two germline ends. Germline loops: CDR1 MNHNS, CDR2 SASEGT. The CDR3 sequence is CASSERGTYEQYF. The CDR3 DNA follows: TGTGCCAGCAGTGAAAGGGGGACCTACGAGCAGTACTTC.

The chain links TRBV30 to TRBJ2-3, with TRBD2 matching 12 bases. CDR3 size: 16 residues. Losses at the gene ends were 1 base for V and 5 bases for J; bases not matched to a gene: 7. Germline CDR1 reads GTSNPN; CDR2 reads SVGIG (reference sequence). CDR3 loop: CAWSGRLAGVGDTQYF. CDR3 DNA: TGTGCCTGGAGTGGACGACTAGCGGGAGTCGGAGATACGCAGTATTTT.

The chain links TRBV7-2 to TRBJ1-1; possibly TRBD1 for D (5 bases). The germline V gene encodes CDR1 SGHTA and CDR2 FQGNSA. Trimming removed 1 base at V and 1 base at J, with 7 bases between. The CDR3 is 14 amino acids. CDR3 region: CASSLGGQNTEAFF. CDR3 bases: TGTGCCAGCAGCTTAGGAGGACAGAACACTGAAGCTTTCTTT.

CDR3 bases: TGTGCCAGTAGTCCCCTAGCGGGAGGGACCTACAATGAGCAGTTCTTC. This codes for CASSPLAGGTYNEQFF. The rearrangement links TRBV19 to TRBJ2-1, with 12 bases that match TRBD2. Per the germline V gene, CDR1 is LNHDA and CDR2 is SQIVND (reference sequence). J lost 2 bases, V lost 5 bases, and 4 bases had no gene match. The CDR3 contains 16 residues. The full variable domain, its missing parts supplied by reference TRBV19 and TRBJ2-1, is DGGITQSPKYLFRKEGQNVTLSCEQNLNHDAMYWYRQDPGQGLRLIYYSQIVNDFQKGDIAEGYSVSREKKESFPLTVTSAQKNPTAFYLCASSPLAGGTYNEQFFGPGTRLTVL.

This clone appeared once. This chain uses TRBV5-1 with TRBJ2-2; 8 positions agree with TRBD1. Trimming took 4 bases from V and 3 from J; bases not matched to a gene: 5. The CDR3 is 15 amino acids. Germline V gene data show CDR1 as SGHRS and CDR2 as YFSETQ. CDR3 sequence reads: CASSDGQGDTGELFF. The CDR3 DNA reads as TGCGCCAGCAGCGATGGACAGGGCGACACCGGGGAGCTGTTTTTT.